This record covers a single T cell receptor beta chain. Its antigen is currently unknown. The CDR3 loop spans 15 amino acids. Germline trimming cut 3 bases from V and 2 bases from J; bases unmatched to any gene: 3. Germline CDR1 SGHTA, CDR2 FQGNSA. The assay was immunoSEQ multiplex PCR, and TCRdb's table has in-frame clones only and misses some. Here the sample spans around 100,000 clones, about 90% being singletons. This sample was taken from a study of T cell responses to AZD1222 COVID-19 vaccine. Findings and caveats of the study: Once two AZD1222 doses were given, Spike-specific TCR breadth and depth went up. Donors skewed white British and female; clonal diversity was possibly underestimated. Repertoires were sampled only after the peak T cell response.

The chain has TRBV7-2 and TRBJ2-3, with TRBD2 identical over 9 bases. This TCR came from an adult who received the AZD1222 COVID-19 vaccine. The sequencing here drew on peripheral blood, taken 28 days after the second AZD1222 dose. Here the CDR3 reads CASSLGGRDTDTQYF. The CDR3 nucleotides are TGTGCCAGCAGCTTGGGCGGGAGGGACACAGATACGCAGTATTTT.